The present TCR beta chain was sequenced within a study of T cells after yellow fever vaccination. TCRdb reprocessed the 5' RACE reads with MiXCR, giving one entry per CDR3 protein. The data contain some 300,000 distinct CDR3 sequences, roughly 3.5% of them seen just once; the ten biggest clones take up 23%. This clonotype was detected many times. As yet, its antigen is unknown. Study findings and constraints: FACS-sorted repertoires might harbor abundant contaminating clonotypes from the bulk population.

Germline V CDR1 and CDR2: SGHDN, FVKESK. The CDR3 has 15 residues. With 1 base clipped from V and 8 bases from J, the junction kept 5 bases outside the gene matches. The sample here was PBMCs, taken on the day of the yellow fever booster vaccination. The chain employs TRBV14 and TRBJ2-1; the match to TRBD2 covers 10 bases. The receptor comes from a man younger than 30 who received the YFV17D yellow fever vaccine. CDR3 DNA sequence: TGTGCCAGCAGCCAAGGACTAGCGGGCTTGTATGAGCAGTTCTTC. This encodes CASSQGLAGLYEQFF.